The subject of this entry is one TCR beta chain. Data came from immunoSEQ multiplex PCR; TCRdb stores just in-frame clones and leaves some out. Of about 170,000 clones in the sample, 75% to 90% are singletons; the top ten hold approximately 4%. Everyone who took part was roughly 18 to 95 years old, and they came from about two dozen US areas. The V gene end was trimmed by 6 bases and the J gene end by 7 bases; junction bases not matched to a gene: 8. The CDR3 consists of 15 residues. CDR1 and CDR2 from the germline V gene are MNHNS and SASEGT. These data are taken from a study of blood T cell repertoires in COVID-19.

The sequencing input was PBMCs or T cells enriched from blood (not recorded which). The sequence was collected from a woman aged 50 to 60 who had recovered from COVID-19. The chain employs TRBV6-1 and TRBJ1-4, with 10 positions matching TRBD1. In nucleotides, the CDR3 is TGTGCCAGCAGGTCCCCCCGGACAGGGGGTGAAAAACTGTTTTTT. This gives the protein CASRSPRTGGEKLFF.